This TCR beta chain was sequenced during a study of blood T cell repertoires in COVID-19. Background on the study: Samples of COVID-19 (acute and convalescent) were obtained from the United States, Italy and Spain.

Germline lookup yields CDR1 DFQATT and CDR2 SNEGSKA (reference sequence). V was clipped by 0 bases and J by 9 bases, with 9 bases between them. The CDR3 contains 11 residues. The protocol was immunoSEQ multiplex PCR, while the TCRdb copy is restricted to in-frame clones and leaves out a portion. The sample carries 150,000 to 200,000 clones, around 84% recorded once. The specimen sequenced was PBMCs or T cells enriched from blood (not recorded which). V usage is TRBV20-1 and J usage is TRBJ2-7; possible D gene TRBD2, 6 bases. This TCR came from a man aged 45-60 years who had recovered from COVID-19. The CDR3 spells CSARDGRRQYF. Here the CDR3 DNA reads TGCAGTGCTAGAGATGGGAGGAGGCAGTACTTC.